Listed below are T cell receptor beta chains from one sample, sequenced in a study of molecular identifiers for immune sequencing clone quantification. TCRdb re-analysed the PCR reads in MiXCR, keeping a single row per CDR3 protein. Here the sample spans under 650,000 distinct CDR3 sequences, 15% to 20% being singletons. The material sequenced was naive CD8+ T cells from blood, with Jurkat cell RNA spiked in. Receptor source: a human donor in good health. Some libraries in this study had Jurkat cell RNA spiked in. The CDR3 runs from the conserved cysteine through the conserved F or W. The D gene is left open where the match is weak. A clone size is listed for some rows: how often the clone was seen (once, few, many), or a class if it is expanded.

clone size,J gene,D gene,V gene,CDR3 DNA,CDR3 protein
few,TRBJ2-4,TRBD2,TRBV14,TGTGCCAGCAGCCGGCCCTGGACTAGCGGGATTGTAGACATTCAGTACTTC,CASSRPWTSGIVDIQYF
.,TRBJ1-2,.,TRBV14,TGTGCCAGCAGCCAAGAAGTATTGCCCGGGGACGGCTATGGCTACACCTTC,CASSQEVLPGDGYGYTF
.,TRBJ2-5,.,TRBV7-9,TGTGCCAGCAGCTTAGACGTTGGTATCCAAGAGACCCAGTACTTC,CASSLDVGIQETQYF
.,TRBJ2-1,TRBD2,TRBV15,TGTGCCACCAGCAGAGAAGGGGCTAGCGGGGCCAATGAGCAGTTCTTC,CATSREGASGANEQFF
many,TRBJ1-5,.,TRBV30,TGTGCCTGGAGTAGGGCCTTAGGCAATCAGCCCCAGCATTTT,CAWSRALGNQPQHF
.,TRBJ2-7,.,TRBV27,TGTGCCAGCAGTCTACAACGTAAGCATGGGTACGAGCAGTACTTC,CASSLQRKHGYEQYF
few,TRBJ1-5,.,TRBV3-1,TGTGCCAGCAGCCAGAGCCCGGACCACAATCAGCCCCAGCATTTT,CASSQSPDHNQPQHF
.,TRBJ2-7,TRBD1,TRBV7-9,TGTGCCAGCAGCATCCTACAGGGGGCCTACGAGCAGTACTTC,CASSILQGAYEQYF
few,TRBJ2-7,.,TRBV6-5,TGTGCCAGCAGTCAGACTCCGGGACTGAACTCCTACGAGCAGTACTTC,CASSQTPGLNSYEQYF
many,TRBJ2-7,.,TRBV5-1,TGCGCCAGCAGCGATCCCGGGAAGGGGGGTACCTACGAGCAGTACTTC,CASSDPGKGGTYEQYF
many,TRBJ2-6,.,TRBV7-6,TGTGCCAGCAGCTTAACCCGAGCGCTCCCGGACAGCTCTGGGGCCAACGTCCTGACTTTC,CASSLTRALPDSSGANVLTF
many,TRBJ1-1,.,TRBV5-5,TGTGCCAGCAGCACCGAATACACTGAAGCTTTCTTT,CASSTEYTEAFF
few,TRBJ1-2,.,TRBV7-9,TGTGCCAGCAGCTTAGTAACAGGGTTGGATGGCTACACCTTC,CASSLVTGLDGYTF
many,TRBJ1-5,.,TRBV30,TGTGCCTGGAGCCCGGGGTTGACAGTCAATCAGCCCCAGCATTTT,CAWSPGLTVNQPQHF
.,TRBJ2-1,.,TRBV15,TGTGCCACCAGCACCCGGGACACCGCCAGTGAGCAGTTCTTC,CATSTRDTASEQFF
few,TRBJ2-3,TRBD2,TRBV9,TGTGCCAGCAGCGTAGAGGGCGGGAGGAGCACAGATACGCAGTATTTT,CASSVEGGRSTDTQYF
few,TRBJ2-7,.,TRBV7-8,TGTGCCAGCAGCTTAAGTAGGCAGGCTAGCTACGAGCAGTACTTC,CASSLSRQASYEQYF
.,TRBJ2-7,TRBD1,TRBV20-1,TGCAGTGCTAGGGGGGACAGTTCCTACGAGCAGCACTTC,CSARGDSSYEQHF
many,TRBJ2-5,.,TRBV6-1,TGTGCCAGCAGTGAATTTGGGGTTCCGGAGACCCAGTACTTC,CASSEFGVPETQYF
few,TRBJ2-1,.,TRBV7-9,TGTGCCAGCAGCTTAGAGCCATACAATGAGCAGTTCTTC,CASSLEPYNEQFF
many,TRBJ2-7,.,TRBV18,TGTGCCAGCTCACCCTCCCGGAGGGGTGCATCCTACGAGCAGTACTTC,CASSPSRRGASYEQYF
.,TRBJ2-1,.,TRBV27,TGTGCCAGCAGTTCCGTCCTAGATTACAATGAGCAGTTCTTC,CASSSVLDYNEQFF
many,TRBJ2-7,.,TRBV7-9,TGTGCCAGCAGCGCGCCCGGGCTCGGGCACTACGAGCAGTACTTC,CASSAPGLGHYEQYF
many,TRBJ2-5,.,TRBV29-1,TGCAGCGTTGAAGATGTAACAGGGATTTTACAAGAGACCCAGTACTTC,CSVEDVTGILQETQYF
many,TRBJ1-5,TRBD1,TRBV6-1,TGTGCCAGCAGTGAGGACAGGGGTGGTGGCAATCAGCCCCAGCATTTT,CASSEDRGGGNQPQHF
many,TRBJ1-1,.,TRBV4-3,TGCGCCAGCAGCCAAGAAACCCCGACGGGGACGAACACTGAAGCTTTCTTT,CASSQETPTGTNTEAFF
.,TRBJ1-3,.,TRBV13,TGTGCCAGCAGCTTACAGGGTTCCTTCGGAAACACCATATATTTT,CASSLQGSFGNTIYF
.,TRBJ2-1,.,TRBV5-6,TGTGTCAGCAGCTTAGGGGGGAGCTCCTACAATGAGCAGTTCTTC,CVSSLGGSSYNEQFF
.,TRBJ1-2,.,TRBV29-1,TGCAGCGTTCCAGGTCTAGCGTCCTATGGCTACACCTTC,CSVPGLASYGYTF
many,TRBJ2-1,TRBD2,TRBV4-3,TGCGCCAGCAGCCACTGGGGGGGGTCCCAAGCCTACAATGAGCAGTTCTTC,CASSHWGGSQAYNEQFF
few,TRBJ2-7,.,TRBV29-1,TGCAGCGTCCTCGGGGCCTCCTACGAGCAGTACTTC,CSVLGASYEQYF
many,TRBJ1-5,.,TRBV7-9,TGTGCCAGCAGCATCTCAGGGTACAATCAGCCCCAGCATTTT,CASSISGYNQPQHF
.,TRBJ1-2,.,TRBV25-1,TGTGCCAGCAGTGCCGACAGTGGCTATGGCTACACCTTC,CASSADSGYGYTF
few,TRBJ2-7,TRBD1,TRBV3-1,TGTGCCAGCAGCCGGGGGACAGTTCCAGACTACGAGCAGTACTTC,CASSRGTVPDYEQYF
many,TRBJ1-1,.,TRBV7-9,TGTGCCAGCAGCCCTGTAAGCGGATCCAACACTGAAGCTTTCTTT,CASSPVSGSNTEAFF
many,TRBJ2-2,.,TRBV30,TGTGCCTGGAGTTTGACGAACACCGGGGAGCTGTTTTTT,CAWSLTNTGELFF
many,TRBJ2-3,.,TRBV7-9,TGTGCCAGCAGCAACTTCGACGGGCCAGATACGCAGTATTTT,CASSNFDGPDTQYF
few,TRBJ2-5,TRBD1,TRBV7-9,TGTGCCAGCAGCGACGGACAGGGATGGGAGCAAGAGACCCAGTACTTC,CASSDGQGWEQETQYF
many,TRBJ2-7,.,TRBV28,TGTGCCACCTCGTCCTACGAGCAGTACTTC,CATSSYEQYF
.,TRBJ2-3,.,TRBV4-1,TGCGCCAGCAGCCAGATAGCGGAACGAAGCACAGATACGCTGTATTTT,CASSQIAERSTDTLYF
many,TRBJ1-1,.,TRBV29-1,TGCAGCGTTGACCTGCGGGGAGTGAACACTGAAGCTTTCTTT,CSVDLRGVNTEAFF
many,TRBJ1-1,.,TRBV7-6,TGTGCCAGCAGCTCGTGGGGCGAGGACACTGAAGCTTTCTTT,CASSSWGEDTEAFF
many,TRBJ2-3,.,TRBV28,TGTGCCAGCAGAACGGCCGGGGATACGCAGTATTTT,CASRTAGDTQYF
.,TRBJ1-3,.,TRBV12-3/TRBV12-4,TGTGCCAGCAGTCCCCGGCAGGGAGATACTGGAAACACCATATATTTT,CASSPRQGDTGNTIYF
many,TRBJ2-6,.,TRBV19,TGTGCCAGTAGCCGGGACGTTTTGGGCTCTGGGGCCAACGTCCTGACTTTC,CASSRDVLGSGANVLTF
few,TRBJ2-1,.,TRBV27,TGTGCCAGCAGTTTCCGCCACAATGAGCAGTTCTTC,CASSFRHNEQFF
many,TRBJ2-6,.,TRBV4-1,TGCGCCAGCAGGGCAGGGGACGGGGCCAACGTCCTGACTTTC,CASRAGDGANVLTF
many,TRBJ2-6,.,TRBV6-5,TGTGCCAGCAGTTACACCAACGTTCTGACAGCCTCTGGGGCCAACGTCCTGACTTTC,CASSYTNVLTASGANVLTF
many,TRBJ2-7,TRBD1,TRBV5-5,TGTGCCAGCAGCTTGATTGGACAGGGCGCCTACGAGCAGTACTTC,CASSLIGQGAYEQYF
few,TRBJ2-7,.,TRBV10-2,TGCACCAGCAGTGCCCCGGGCAGGAGCTCCTACGAGCAGTACTTC,CTSSAPGRSSYEQYF
many,TRBJ2-3,TRBD2,TRBV28,TGTGCCAGCAGCCTACTAGCGGAGGACCTCACAGATACGCAGTATTTT,CASSLLAEDLTDTQYF
many,TRBJ1-6,TRBD1,TRBV9,TGTGCCAGCAGCGACGGGACAGCAAGGGGTAGTTCACCCCTCCACTTT,CASSDGTARGSSPLHF
many,TRBJ1-4,TRBD1,TRBV4-1,TGCGCCAGCAGCTCGTCTCTGGGACAGGGACATGAAAAACTGTTTTTT,CASSSSLGQGHEKLFF
.,TRBJ2-7,.,TRBV7-9,TGTGCCAGCAGCTCACGTGGCCCAAACTCCTACGAGCAGTACTTC,CASSSRGPNSYEQYF
.,TRBJ2-7,.,TRBV20-1,TGCAGTGCTAGAGATATAATGGTCGAGCAGTACTTC,CSARDIMVEQYF
many,TRBJ1-1,.,TRBV7-6,TGTGCCAGCAGCTTAGCGGCGGGATCTTACACTGAAGCTTTCTTT,CASSLAAGSYTEAFF
many,TRBJ2-3,.,TRBV29-1,TGCAGCGTTGAAGAGCTAGCGTCTAGCACAGATACGCAGTATTTT,CSVEELASSTDTQYF